This T cell receptor (beta chain) was profiled in a study of vaccination and CD4 T cells after COVID-19. Treatment of the sample: roughly 10-day PBMC culture with coronavirus spike peptide pools or control peptides (ViraFEST assay). Concerning this clonotype itself: Its antigen is not known.

From germline, CDR1 is WSHSY and CDR2 SAAADI. This CDR3 is 12 amino acids long. Trimming cost V 4 bases and J 6 bases, with 7 bases left between them. CD4+ T cells that had been cultured provided DNA sequenced with the Oncomine TCR Beta short-read assay. TCRdb recomputed calls from the PCR reads with MiXCR, one row per CDR3 protein. The table shows 12,000 or so distinct CDR3 sequences, with 20% to 25% occurring only once. The receptor was derived from a human donor who received a COVID-19 vaccine. The starting material was CD4+ T cells from blood, cultured in vitro, obtained before SARS-CoV-2 vaccination. The chain is built from TRBV10-2 and TRBJ2-4; the D is unclear. The CDR3 DNA reads TGCGCCAGCAGTGCGGGCAGAAACATTCAGTACTTC. Translating it yields CASSAGRNIQYF.